Below, 23 T cell receptor beta chains from the same sample are listed, as sequenced in a study of T cell responses to AZD1222 COVID-19 vaccine. Clones were read by immunoSEQ multiplex PCR, and TCRdb kept only the in-frame ones, dropping some. The table has some 97,000 clones, roughly nine tenths seen once. Sequences were derived from peripheral blood, sampled on day 0 of AZD1222 vaccination. All receptors come from an adult in good health.

This clone has only one observation. The rearrangement joins TRBV29-1 to TRBJ1-2; D is unresolved. V lost 4 bases to trimming and J lost 4 bases, with 19 bases between them. The CDR3 is 15 residues long. Germline lookup yields CDR1 SQVTM and CDR2 ANQGSEA. CDR3 in amino acids: CSVVPSPTLGYGYTF. CDR3 nucleotide sequence: TGCAGCGTTGTACCTTCCCCCACTTTAGGCTATGGCTACACCTTC.

The J gene is TRBJ1-1, the V gene TRBV7-8, with D perhaps TRBD1 (5 bases). This CDR3 has 13 amino acids. With 0 bases removed from V and 9 bases from J, the gap between germline ends came to 11 bases. Per germline, CDR1 SGHVS and CDR2 FQNEAQ. CDR3 amino acids: CASSLAGGRKAFF. CDR3 DNA sequence: TGTGCCAGCAGCTTAGCGGGGGGGAGGAAAGCTTTCTTT.

The chain is built from TRBV2 and TRBJ1-4, with D hard to call. The CDR3 sequence is 14 residues long. The V end was cut by 7 bases, the J end by 8 bases, with 17 bases between. Germline CDR1 SNHLY, CDR2 FYNNEI. For the CDR3, the DNA is TGTGCCAGCAAATATTCTTGGATGAACGAAAAACTGTTTTTT. Translating it yields CASKYSWMNEKLFF.

This chain joins TRBV27 and TRBJ1-2, with D possibly matching TRBD1 (5 bases). The V gene lost 6 bases and the J gene lost 0 bases, with 8 bases spanning the gap. The CDR3 runs 13 residues. Germline CDR1 MNHEY, CDR2 SMNVEV (reference sequence). The CDR3 sequence: CASRPRANYGYTF. DNA of the CDR3: TGTGCCAGCAGACCCAGGGCTAACTATGGCTACACCTTC.

This clone was detected once. The chain links TRBV5-1 to TRBJ2-5; D call uncertain. Germline loops: CDR1 SGHRS, CDR2 YFSETQ. Trimming stripped 2 bases from V and 3 bases from J, with 8 bases between. The CDR3 totals 13 residues. CDR3 coding DNA: TGCGCCAGCAGCTTTACACAGAAAGAGACCCAGTACTTC. Residues: CASSFTQKETQYF. Using reference TRBV5-1 and TRBJ2-5 for the parts outside the CDR3, the full variable domain is KAGVTQTPRYLIKTRGQQVTLSCSPISGHRSVSWYQQTPGQGLQFLFEYFSETQRNKGNFPGRFSGRQFSNSRSEMNVSTLELGDSALYLCASSFTQKETQYFGPGTRLLVL.

The chain links TRBV6-4 to TRBJ2-3; D is perhaps TRBD1 (5 bases). CDR3 length equals 16 residues. Between the trimmed V and J ends, which lost 6 bases and 3 bases, there was a span of 19 bases. Germline V gives CDR1 MRHNA, CDR2 SNTAGT. CDR3 coding DNA: TGTGCCAGCAGGGGGATGGCAGGGATTAGGACAGATACGCAGTATTTT. Its translation is CASRGMAGIRTDTQYF.

The chain recombines TRBV28 with TRBJ1-5; no clear D gene. The CDR3 consists of 18 residues. V dropped 6 bases and J dropped 1 base, with 22 bases sitting between them. CDR1 is MDHEN and CDR2 is SYDVKM in the germline V gene. The DNA for the CDR3 is TGTGCCAGCAGCCATTCCATTCAGGTCTCCTTAAGCAATCAGCCCCAGCATTTT. Its protein product is CASSHSIQVSLSNQPQHF.

This rearrangement joins TRBV2 to TRBJ1-5; 7 nucleotides line up with TRBD1. With 0 bases clipped from V and 5 bases from J, the junction kept 10 bases outside the gene matches. This CDR3 comprises 17 residues. The V gene's germline CDR1 is SNHLY and CDR2 FYNNEI. CDR3 sequence reads: CASSEALGDSFYQPQHF. The DNA of the CDR3 is TGTGCCAGCAGTGAAGCATTAGGGGACAGTTTTTATCAGCCCCAGCATTTT.

This chain joins TRBV11-3 and TRBJ2-4; D is undetermined. V lost 3 bases and J lost 0, with 3 bases in between. The CDR3 spans 13 residues. Germline V gene data show CDR1 as SGHNT and CDR2 as YENEEA. In DNA form, the CDR3 reads TGTGCCAGCAGCTTGGGAGCCAAAAACATTCAGTACTTC. Translating it yields CASSLGAKNIQYF.

The chain combines TRBV4-1 with TRBJ1-4; D is perhaps TRBD1 (6 bases). The CDR3 is made up of 14 amino acids. Germline-derived CDR1 and CDR2 are MGHRA and YSYEKL. V lost 4 bases to trimming and J lost 8 bases, with 14 bases between them. As DNA, the CDR3 is TGCGCCAGCAGCCTTCAGGGGAGGCGGGAAAAACTGTTTTTT. This encodes CASSLQGRREKLFF.

The chain has TRBV28 and TRBJ2-7; D perhaps matches TRBD2 (6 bases). CDR3 length equals 15 residues. V was shortened by 5 bases and J by 1 base, with 15 bases between the two germline ends. From germline, CDR1 is MDHEN and CDR2 SYDVKM. The CDR3 spells CASSESGRRSYEQYF. Written as DNA, the CDR3 is TGTGCCAGCAGTGAGAGCGGGCGAAGGTCCTACGAGCAGTACTTC.

This chain joins TRBV6-2 or TRBV6-3 and TRBJ1-6, with 7 positions matching TRBD1. Germline V lookup: CDR1 MNHEY, CDR2 SVGEGT. J gave up 10 bases and V 4 bases, and 19 bases lay outside the gene matches. CDR3 size: 18 residues. The CDR3 coding sequence is TGTGCCAGCAGTTCCGTGATACAGGGGCTTGGGGTCGGATCACCCCTCCACTTT. Protein sequence: CASSSVIQGLGVGSPLHF.

V is TRBV7-8 and J is TRBJ2-7, with D perhaps matching TRBD1 or TRBD2 (5 bases each). Germline V gives CDR1 SGHVS, CDR2 FQNEAQ. With 5 bases removed from V and 3 bases from J, the gap between germline ends came to 11 bases. The CDR3 spans 13 residues. CDR3 DNA: TGTGCCAGCAGCCCGACGGGGCTCTACGAGCAGTACTTC. Encoded protein: CASSPTGLYEQYF.

The V call is TRBV28, the J call TRBJ2-7, with TRBD2 identical over 7 bases. Germline assignment: CDR1 MDHEN and CDR2 SYDVKM. V trimming: 11 bases; J trimming: 0 bases; junction bases outside the gene matches: 7. The CDR3 extends over 13 amino acids. The DNA for the CDR3 is TGTGCCCACACCGGGAGGCCCTCCTACGAGCAGTACTTC. Translation: CAHTGRPSYEQYF.

The chain combines TRBV15 with TRBJ2-1; TRBD2 agrees at 9 bases. From germline, CDR1 is LNHNV and CDR2 YYDKDF (reference sequence). This CDR3 comprises 15 residues. Trimming at V came to 0 bases and at J to 9 bases, leaving 6 bases not matched to a gene. CDR3 amino acids: CATSRDTAGGREQFF. The CDR3 DNA reads as TGTGCCACCAGCAGAGACACAGCGGGAGGCCGTGAGCAGTTCTTC.

The V call is TRBV10-3, the J call TRBJ2-7, with TRBD1 matching over 9 bases. V gave up 11 bases and J gave up 5 bases; unmatched junction bases: 7. Germline V gene lookup returns CDR1 ENHRY and CDR2 SYGVKD. This CDR3 contains 12 residues. CDR3 DNA sequence: TGTGCCGCAAACAGGGGGCTAGACGAGCAGTACTTC. This gives the protein CAANRGLDEQYF.

This chain joins TRBV6-4 and TRBJ1-6; 8 bases are a match to TRBD1. Germline loops: CDR1 MRHNA, CDR2 SNTAGT. This CDR3 contains 16 residues. J lost 13 bases, V lost 2 bases, and 13 bases had no gene match. Here the CDR3 reads CASSDPDRVTKVPLHF. The CDR3 DNA reads TGTGCCAGCAGTGACCCGGACAGGGTCACCAAAGTTCCCCTCCACTTT.

This chain connects TRBV9 to TRBJ1-6, with D possibly matching TRBD1 (5 bases). The CDR3 spans 17 residues. The V gene lost 4 bases and the J gene lost 3 bases, with 17 bases spanning the gap. The germline gives CDR1 SGDLS, CDR2 YYNGEE. This CDR3 reads CASSPRGGDFYNSPLHF. Written as DNA, the CDR3 is TGTGCCAGCAGCCCCCGGGGAGGGGATTTCTATAATTCACCCCTCCACTTT. Full variable domain (rest looked up from reference TRBV9 and TRBJ1-6): DSGVTQTPKHLITATGQRVTLRCSPRSGDLSVYWYQQSLDQGLQFLIQYYNGEERAKGNILERFSAQQFPDLHSELNLSSLELGDSALYFCASSPRGGDFYNSPLHFGNGTRLTVT.

The rearrangement uses TRBV11-3 and TRBJ2-5; TRBD2 agrees at 12 bases. V was clipped by 4 bases and J by 1 base; unmatched bases: 10. The germline V gene encodes CDR1 SGHNT and CDR2 YENEEA. The CDR3 runs 18 residues. The CDR3 nucleotides read TGTGCCAGCAGCTACCTAGCGGGGGGGCCGAGAGGCCAAGAGACCCAGTACTTC. It yields the protein CASSYLAGGPRGQETQYF.

This chain links TRBV11-2 with TRBJ2-2; TRBD2 matches at 7 bases. Trimming took 1 base from V and 6 from J; bases not matched to a gene: 2. CDR3 size: 14 residues. In germline, CDR1 is SGHAT, CDR2 FQNNGV. CDR3 loop: CASSLGLAAGELFF. The CDR3, as DNA: TGTGCCAGCAGCTTAGGGCTAGCGGCCGGGGAGCTGTTTTTT.

This chain joins TRBV9 and TRBJ2-5, with D possibly TRBD1 on 6 matching bases. This CDR3 is built from 15 residues. The V and J ends lost 0 bases and 4 bases respectively, with 13 bases between them. Germline CDR1 and CDR2: SGDLS and YYNGEE. The CDR3: CASSVGGQGLETQYF. The DNA of the CDR3 is TGTGCCAGCAGCGTAGGAGGGCAGGGGTTAGAGACCCAGTACTTC.

The chain links TRBV12-3 or TRBV12-4 to TRBJ2-7, with D hard to call. The CDR3 length is 12 residues. The germline V and J ends were trimmed by 3 bases and 4 bases, with 7 bases remaining between them. The CDR3 nucleotides are TGTGCCAGCAGTTTTAGGCAGTACGAGCAGTACTTC. Its translation: CASSFRQYEQYF.

The chain combines TRBV28 with TRBJ1-2; a weak D match, TRBD1 (6 bases). V was shortened by 3 bases and J by 7 bases, with 12 bases between the two germline ends. The CDR3 loop spans 13 amino acids. CDR1 is MDHEN, CDR2 SYDVKM, per germline. CDR3 coding DNA: TGTGCCAGCAGTTTTGCAGGGGCTTTTGGCTACACCTTC. This encodes CASSFAGAFGYTF.